Listed here are 20 T cell receptor beta chains from one sample, sequenced in a study of blood T cell repertoires in COVID-19. Assay used: immunoSEQ multiplex PCR; TCRdb lists only in-frame clones, some missing. The table includes 180,000 or so clones, 75% to 90% detected once. The sequenced sample was peripheral blood. The origin of the receptors is a woman aged 60-75 years with acute or convalescent COVID-19.

This sequence joins TRBV19 and TRBJ2-5; D perhaps matches TRBD2 (6 bases). The CDR3 contains 14 residues. CDR1 is LNHDA, CDR2 SQIVND, per germline (reference sequence). V lost 6 bases and J 2 bases, leaving 13 bases between the germline ends. CDR3 coding DNA: TGTGCCAGTAGGGACGGAGGAGGGCAAGAGACCCAGTACTTC. The encoded protein is CASRDGGGQETQYF.

J is TRBJ1-1 and V is TRBV19, with D possibly matching TRBD1 (6 bases). Germline V CDR1 and CDR2: LNHDA, SQIVND (reference sequence). This CDR3 has 14 residues. Trimming shortened V by 5 bases and J by 4 bases, and 14 bases separated the two germline ends. The CDR3 is CASSSTPGVTEAFF. In nucleotides, the CDR3 is TGTGCCAGTAGTTCGACGCCAGGGGTCACTGAAGCTTTCTTT.

The V gene is TRBV6-5, the J gene TRBJ1-5; D not certain. The germline V gene has CDR1 MNHEY and CDR2 SVGAGI. This CDR3 contains 12 residues. The V end was cut by 6 bases, the J end by 6 bases, with 9 bases between. CDR3 coding DNA: TGTGCCAGCAGGGGTCCGGGTCAGCCCCAGCATTTT. Translation: CASRGPGQPQHF.

V is TRBV19 and J is TRBJ1-6, with unresolved D. The CDR3 has 15 amino acids. Trimming took off 3 bases at V and 8 bases at J, with 14 bases between the two ends. CDR1 is LNHDA and CDR2 is SQIVND in the germline V gene (reference sequence). CDR3 sequence (DNA): TGTGCCAGTAGTATCGTGGGCTGGAAGGATTCACCCCTCCACTTT. The encoded protein is CASSIVGWKDSPLHF.

The chain links TRBV9 to TRBJ2-1; a possible D gene is TRBD2 (6 bases). The CDR3 length is 14 residues. CDR1 is SGDLS, CDR2 YYNGEE, per germline. The ends were cut back, 2 bases at V and 3 bases at J, with 9 bases in the middle. The CDR3 nucleotides read TGTGCCAGCAGCGTCGAGACTAGCTACAATGAGCAGTTCTTC. Protein sequence: CASSVETSYNEQFF.

The chain joins TRBV12-2 to TRBJ1-6. TRBV12-2 is termed a pseudogene. CDR3 size: 13 residues. CDR3 bases: TGTGCAAGTCGCCCTGCGAGGGTTTCACCCCTCCACTTT. This gives the protein CASRPARVSPLHF.

The chain is built from TRBV29-1 and TRBJ1-4, with TRBD1 matching 7 bases. V dropped 7 bases and J dropped 8; count of bases not matched to a gene: 4. CDR3 length equals 11 residues. In germline, CDR1 is SQVTM, CDR2 ANQGSEA. The CDR3 loop reads CSATGKEKLFF. As DNA, the CDR3 is TGCAGCGCGACAGGGAAAGAAAAACTGTTTTTT. Full variable domain (remainder filled in from reference TRBV29-1 and TRBJ1-4): SAVISQKPSRDICQRGTSLTIQCQVDSQVTMMFWYRQQPGQSLTLIATANQGSEATYESGFVIDKFPISRPNLTFSTLTVSNMSPEDSSIYLCSATGKEKLFFGSGTQLSVL.

The V call is TRBV28, the J call TRBJ2-7; TRBD1 might be the D (6 bases). The germline V gene encodes CDR1 MDHEN and CDR2 SYDVKM. CDR3 length equals 12 residues. The V end was cut by 6 bases, the J end by 5 bases, with 11 bases between. CDR3 amino acids: CASRQGNHEQYF. Here the CDR3 DNA reads TGTGCCAGCAGGCAGGGGAACCACGAGCAGTACTTC.

The chain carries TRBV5-6 and TRBJ2-3; unclear D gene. V was cut by 0 bases and J by 4 bases, with 3 bases left in between. CDR1 is SGHDT, CDR2 YYEEEE, per germline. This CDR3 has 12 residues. The CDR3 nucleotides are TGTGCCAGCAGCTTGGCCGCAGATACGCAGTATTTT. Residues: CASSLAADTQYF. Supplemented by reference TRBV5-6 and TRBJ2-3, the full variable domain reads DAGVTQSPTHLIKTRGQQVTLRCSPKSGHDTVSWYQQALGQGPQFIFQYYEEEERQRGNFPDRFSGHQFPNYSSELNVNALLLGDSALYLCASSLAADTQYFGPGTRLTVL.

This clone was observed a handful of times. The chain recombines TRBV5-8 with TRBJ2-7; a weak D match, TRBD1 (6 bases). Germline loops: CDR1 SGHTS, CDR2 YDEGEE. This CDR3 comprises 11 residues. With 9 bases removed from V and 4 bases from J, the gap between germline ends came to 11 bases. The CDR3 sequence is CATQGVYEQYF. CDR3 bases: TGTGCCACACAGGGCGTGTACGAGCAGTACTTC.

This clone was detected only a few times. The V gene is TRBV7-9, the J gene TRBJ2-2; D possibly corresponds to TRBD2 (6 bases). From germline, CDR1 is SEHNR and CDR2 FQNEAQ (reference sequence). The CDR3 has 15 amino acids. V shed 1 base and J shed 8 bases, with 14 bases lying between them. CDR3 DNA sequence: TGTGCCAGCAGCTTAGTGGGGACTGGAGGAGGGGAGCTGTTTTTT. Translating it yields CASSLVGTGGGELFF.

The J gene is TRBJ1-1, the V gene TRBV5-8; D is uncertain. V dropped 4 bases and J dropped 5 bases, with 18 bases sitting between them. Germline CDR1 is SGHTS and CDR2 is YDEGEE. The CDR3 is 15 amino acids. The CDR3 coding sequence is TGTGCCAGCAGCCTAAGGAGCTCGGGAGGAACTGAAGCTTTCTTT. Protein product: CASSLRSSGGTEAFF.

This clone was observed a single time. The V gene is TRBV6-5, the J gene TRBJ1-1; TRBD1 matches at 11 bases. Looked up from germline, CDR1 is MNHEY and CDR2 is SVGAGI. This CDR3 is built from 13 residues. The V gene end was trimmed by 6 bases and the J gene end by 6 bases; junction bases not matched to a gene: 3. The CDR3 is CASSWGQGAEAFF. The CDR3 DNA reads as TGTGCCAGCAGCTGGGGACAGGGGGCTGAAGCTTTCTTT.

The rearrangement joins TRBV6-1 to TRBJ2-2, with 10 bases aligning to TRBD1. The V and J ends lost 1 base and 4 bases, in that order; junction bases with no gene match: 3. Germline V gene lookup returns CDR1 MNHNS and CDR2 SASEGT. This CDR3 is 16 amino acids long. CDR3 DNA sequence: TGTGCCAGCAGTGAAGTTAGGGACAGGGGCACCGGGGAGCTGTTTTTT. Translation gives CASSEVRDRGTGELFF.

This chain links TRBV18 with TRBJ1-2, with 8 bases aligning to TRBD1. The J segment lost 2 bases and the V segment lost 6 bases, leaving 5 bases of the junction unmatched. The germline V gene encodes CDR1 KGHSH and CDR2 LQKENI. The CDR3 contains 14 residues. The CDR3 DNA follows: TGTGCCAGCTCTCTTGACAGGGGAAACTATGGCTACACCTTC. Its translation: CASSLDRGNYGYTF. The variable domain in full, with the rest retrieved from reference TRBV18 and TRBJ1-2, is NAGVMQNPRHLVRRRGQEARLRCSPMKGHSHVYWYRQLPEEGLKFMVYLQKENIIDESGMPKERFSAEFPKEGPSILRIQQVVRGDSAAYFCASSLDRGNYGYTFGSGTRLTVV.

The V call is TRBV19, the J call TRBJ2-1; TRBD2 matches at 12 bases. The trim removed 3 bases at V and 7 bases at J, leaving 4 bases unmatched. The CDR3 consists of 15 residues. CDR1 is LNHDA and CDR2 is SQIVND in the germline V gene (reference sequence). The CDR3 nucleotides are TGTGCCAGTAGTATCCTGGGACTAGCGGGTAATGAGCAGTTCTTC. Translated, it gives CASSILGLAGNEQFF.

The rearrangement joins TRBV30 to TRBJ1-2; D not resolved. Between the trimmed V and J ends, which lost 0 bases and 7 bases, there was a span of 9 bases. The CDR3 is made up of 12 amino acids. Per germline, CDR1 GTSNPN and CDR2 SVGIG (reference sequence). This CDR3 reads CAWSVSEGGYTF. The CDR3 nucleotides are TGTGCCTGGAGTGTATCTGAGGGTGGCTACACCTTC. Together with reference TRBV30 and TRBJ1-2, the CDR3 gives the full variable domain: SQTIHQWPATLVQPVGSPLSLECTVEGTSNPNLYWYRQAAGRGLQLLFYSVGIGQISSEVPQNLSASRPQDRQFILSSKKLLLSDSGFYLCAWSVSEGGYTFGSGTRLTVV.

V and J are TRBV7-9 and TRBJ1-1; D not resolved. CDR3 length equals 14 residues. Trimming pared 3 bases from V and 0 bases from J, leaving 8 bases between. Germline loops: CDR1 SEHNR, CDR2 FQNEAQ (reference sequence). The CDR3 DNA reads as TGTGCCAGCAGCTTTGGGGAGATGAACACTGAAGCTTTCTTT. The encoded protein is CASSFGEMNTEAFF.

This chain links TRBV19 with TRBJ1-4; D is ambiguous. V was trimmed by 10 bases and J by 9 bases, leaving 21 bases between them. Germline lookup yields CDR1 LNHDA and CDR2 SQIVND (reference sequence). This CDR3 contains 14 residues. CDR3 protein: CATQNSLRDQKLFF. The CDR3 nucleotides are TGTGCCACCCAGAACAGCCTCAGAGACCAAAAACTGTTTTTT.

V is TRBV5-1 and J is TRBJ1-1; possibly TRBD1 for D (5 bases). V was cut by 5 bases and J by 0 bases, with 14 bases left in between. The germline gives CDR1 SGHRS, CDR2 YFSETQ. The CDR3 contains 15 residues. The chain's CDR3 is CASRGAHGMNTEAFF. The CDR3 DNA reads TGCGCCAGCAGAGGGGCACATGGGATGAACACTGAAGCTTTCTTT.